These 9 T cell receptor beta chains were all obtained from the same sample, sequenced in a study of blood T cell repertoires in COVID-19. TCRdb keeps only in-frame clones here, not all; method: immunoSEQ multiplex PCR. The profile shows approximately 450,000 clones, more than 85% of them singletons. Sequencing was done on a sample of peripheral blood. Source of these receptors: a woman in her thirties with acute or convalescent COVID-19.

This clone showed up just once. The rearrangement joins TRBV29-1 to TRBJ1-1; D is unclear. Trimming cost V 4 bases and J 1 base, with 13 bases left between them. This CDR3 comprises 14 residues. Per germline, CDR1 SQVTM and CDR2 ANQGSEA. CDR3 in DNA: TGCAGCGTTGCATACCGGGTCGAGAACACTGAAGCTTTCTTT. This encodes CSVAYRVENTEAFF.

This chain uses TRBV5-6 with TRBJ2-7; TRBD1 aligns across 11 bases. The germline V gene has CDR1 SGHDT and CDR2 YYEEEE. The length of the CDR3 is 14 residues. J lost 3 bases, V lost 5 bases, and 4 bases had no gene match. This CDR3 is CASSWTGGGYEQYF. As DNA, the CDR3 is TGTGCCAGCAGTTGGACAGGGGGCGGCTACGAGCAGTACTTC. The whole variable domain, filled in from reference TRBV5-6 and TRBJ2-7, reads DAGVTQSPTHLIKTRGQQVTLRCSPKSGHDTVSWYQQALGQGPQFIFQYYEEEERQRGNFPDRFSGHQFPNYSSELNVNALLLGDSALYLCASSWTGGGYEQYFGPGTRLTVT.

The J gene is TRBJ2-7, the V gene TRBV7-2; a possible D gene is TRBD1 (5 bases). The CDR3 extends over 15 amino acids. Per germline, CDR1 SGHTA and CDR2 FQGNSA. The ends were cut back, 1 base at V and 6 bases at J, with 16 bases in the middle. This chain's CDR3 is CASSLEGVSYSEQYF. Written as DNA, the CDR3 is TGTGCCAGCAGCTTAGAAGGGGTTTCGTACTCCGAGCAGTACTTC.

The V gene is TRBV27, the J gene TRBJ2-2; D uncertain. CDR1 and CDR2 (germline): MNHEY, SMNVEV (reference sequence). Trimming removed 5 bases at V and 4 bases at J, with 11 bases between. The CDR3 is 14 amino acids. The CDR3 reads CASSMELATGELFF. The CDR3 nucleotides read TGTGCCAGCAGTATGGAGCTGGCCACCGGGGAGCTGTTTTTT.

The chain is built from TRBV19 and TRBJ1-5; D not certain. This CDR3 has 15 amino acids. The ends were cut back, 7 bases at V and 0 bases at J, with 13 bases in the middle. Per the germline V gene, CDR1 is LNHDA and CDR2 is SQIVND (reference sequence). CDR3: CASKREANSNQPQHF. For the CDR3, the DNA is TGTGCCAGTAAACGAGAGGCTAATAGCAATCAGCCCCAGCATTTT.

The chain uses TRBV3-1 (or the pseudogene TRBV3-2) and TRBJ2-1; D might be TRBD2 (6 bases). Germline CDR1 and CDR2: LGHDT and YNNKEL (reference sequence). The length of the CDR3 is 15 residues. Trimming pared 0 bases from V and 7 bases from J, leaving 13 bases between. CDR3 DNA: TGTGCCAGCAGCCAAGAAGCCGGGGGTTGGAATGAGCAGTTCTTC. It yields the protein CASSQEAGGWNEQFF.

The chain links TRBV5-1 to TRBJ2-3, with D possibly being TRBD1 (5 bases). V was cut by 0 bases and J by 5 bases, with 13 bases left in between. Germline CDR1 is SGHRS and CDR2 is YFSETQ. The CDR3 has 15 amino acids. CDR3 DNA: TGCGCCAGCAGCTTGGACACAGGATGGGGAGATACGCAGTATTTT. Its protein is CASSLDTGWGDTQYF.

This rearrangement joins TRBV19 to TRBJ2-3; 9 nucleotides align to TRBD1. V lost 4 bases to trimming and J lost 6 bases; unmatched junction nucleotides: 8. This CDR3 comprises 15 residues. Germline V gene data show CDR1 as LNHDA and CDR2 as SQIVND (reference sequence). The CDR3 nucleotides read TGTGCCAGTAGTAAGGACAGGGGTGTTGAGGATACGCAGTATTTT. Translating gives CASSKDRGVEDTQYF.

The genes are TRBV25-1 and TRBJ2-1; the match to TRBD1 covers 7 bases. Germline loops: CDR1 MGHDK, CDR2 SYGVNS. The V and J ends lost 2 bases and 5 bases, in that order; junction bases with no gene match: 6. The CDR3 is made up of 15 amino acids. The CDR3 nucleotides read TGTGCCAGCAGTGAACCCAGACAGGGCGACAATGAGCAGTTCTTC. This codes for CASSEPRQGDNEQFF.